A selection of T cell receptor beta chains follows, all from one sample in a study of regulatory T cells in long-lasting Graves disease. A single record per CDR3 protein comes from TCRdb applying MiXCR to the multiplex PCR reads. The profile covers around 450,000 distinct CDR3 sequences, with 20% to 25% appearing a single time and over 6% taken by the ten largest. This specimen consisted of peripheral blood mononuclear cells (PBMCs), obtained when the disease was refractory, from a patient treated with antithyroid drugs. The receptors shown here come from a female donor with Graves disease. Each CDR3 is given with its conserved first and last residue. The D gene is left open where the match is weak. Size is stated for part of the rows, as once, few or many counts, or as a class when the clone is expanded.

many	-	TRBV28	TRBJ1-6	TGTGCCAGCAGTTACCAGGACGGATTGGACGCTAGCTCCTATAATTCACCCCTCCACTTT	CASSYQDGLDASSYNSPLHF
many	-	TRBV20-1	TRBJ2-5	TGCAGTGCTAGAGTCATTTACGGGGAGACCCAGTACTTC	CSARVIYGETQYF
few	-	TRBV2	TRBJ2-1	TGTGCCAGCAGACCACTAGCCGGCTCCTACAATGAGCAGTTCTTC	CASRPLAGSYNEQFF
few	-	TRBV6-9	TRBJ2-7	TGTGCCAGCAGTTACCCGGCCTACGAGCAGTACTTC	CASSYPAYEQYF
few	-	TRBV9	TRBJ1-4	TGTGCCAGCAGCGTAGGCCACGGGAATCGTGAAAAACTGTTTTTT	CASSVGHGNREKLFF
few	-	TRBV9	TRBJ1-1	TGTGCCAGCAGCGTAGAGGGAAGGGGAGGGAACACTGAAGCTTTCTTT	CASSVEGRGGNTEAFF
once	-	TRBV7-6	TRBJ2-7	TGTGCCAGCAGTCGCGGGGCCGACAGGCAAAGCTCCTACGAGCAGTACTTC	CASSRGADRQSSYEQYF
-	-	TRBV10-3	TRBJ2-2	TGTGCCGTCAGTGAGTCGTTGGAAAACACCGGGGAGCTGTTTTTT	CAVSESLENTGELFF
many	-	TRBV12-3/TRBV12-4	TRBJ1-6	TGTGCCAGCACCTCCCGGGGGCGGGGGAGTTCACCCCTCCACTTT	CASTSRGRGSSPLHF
many	TRBD1	TRBV28	TRBJ1-5	TGTGCCAGCAGCATTGGGACAGGACCCTGGGAGCCCCAGCATTTT	CASSIGTGPWEPQHF
few	-	TRBV28	TRBJ2-7	TGTGCCAGCAGTCGAAAACTGGACACCAACTACGAGCAGTACTTC	CASSRKLDTNYEQYF
many	-	TRBV14	TRBJ2-5	TGTGCCAGCAGCCAAGAGGGGACCGCCCAAGAGACCCAGTACTTC	CASSQEGTAQETQYF
many	-	TRBV28	TRBJ1-5	TGTGCCAGCAGCTCCACCGGGGAACAGCCCCAGCATTTT	CASSSTGEQPQHF
few	-	TRBV6-1	TRBJ1-2	TGTGCCAGTGGAGACGGGCCGAGGGTCTATGGCTACACCTTC	CASGDGPRVYGYTF
few	TRBD1	TRBV12-3/TRBV12-4	TRBJ1-1	TGTGCCAGCAGTGGACGGACAGGGAACACTGAAGCTTTCTTT	CASSGRTGNTEAFF
many	-	TRBV12-3/TRBV12-4	TRBJ2-7	TGTGCCAGCACCGCCTACGAGCAGTACTTC	CASTAYEQYF
-	-	TRBV7-8	TRBJ2-7	TGTGCCAGCAGCTTAGTTGCCCCGGGAACCGGGCGCGACCTCCAGTACTTC	CASSLVAPGTGRDLQYF
few	-	TRBV7-2	TRBJ1-1	TGTGCCAGCAGCCTCCCGACGGTGAACACTGAAGCTTTCTTT	CASSLPTVNTEAFF
many	-	TRBV10-3	TRBJ2-2	TGTGCCATCAGTGAAGTAGGTGGTGAGCTGTTTTTT	CAISEVGGELFF
many	TRBD1	TRBV5-6	TRBJ2-7	TGTGCCAGCAGCTCGCTTGGTCCTGGACAGGGGTCTTGGTACGAGCAGTACTTC	CASSSLGPGQGSWYEQYF
few	-	TRBV19	TRBJ1-1	TGTGCCAGTAGTATGGCCGGTGACAGCATGAACACTGAAGCTTTCTTT	CASSMAGDSMNTEAFF
few	TRBD2	TRBV5-6	TRBJ2-5	TGTACCAGCAGCTCGGGGACTAGCGGAGAGACCCAGTACTTC	CTSSSGTSGETQYF
-	TRBD1	TRBV7-9	TRBJ2-2	TGTGCCAGCAGCGACAACCAGGGGGTAGGCACCGGGGAGCTGTTTTTT	CASSDNQGVGTGELFF
few	TRBD1	TRBV28	TRBJ2-3	TGTGCCAGCAGCCCTGGACAGGGACCAGATACGCAGTATTTT	CASSPGQGPDTQYF
many	-	TRBV28	TRBJ1-5	TGTGCCAGCTCCCTTGGTAGTGAGGATCAGCCCCAGCATTTT	CASSLGSEDQPQHF
-	-	TRBV20-1	TRBJ2-2	TGCAGTGTCAGACAGCCGAACACCGGGGAGCTGTTTTTT	CSVRQPNTGELFF
many	-	TRBV28	TRBJ2-1	TGTGCCAGCAGTTTAGTCCAGACGGGGAAGGAGCAGTTCTTC	CASSLVQTGKEQFF
many	-	TRBV28	TRBJ1-5	TGTGCCAGCAGCCCAAGCGGGGGGCCTCAGCCCCAGCATTTT	CASSPSGGPQPQHF
many	TRBD1	TRBV6-2/TRBV6-3	TRBJ2-7	TGTGCCAGCAGTTATCAGGGGGATGTCTACGAGCAGTACTTC	CASSYQGDVYEQYF
-	-	TRBV19	TRBJ1-5	TGTGCCAGCTGGGAGACAGGATCGTCGCCCCAGCATTTT	CASWETGSSPQHF
-	-	TRBV10-3	TRBJ2-7	TGTGCCATCAGTGAGGAGGTAGCCTACGAGCAGTACTTC	CAISEEVAYEQYF
many	-	TRBV28	TRBJ1-2	TGTGCCAGCAGTTTGGTTAGGGGATCTGGCTACACCTTC	CASSLVRGSGYTF